The rows below give T cell receptor beta chains drawn from one sample of a study of T-cell memory formation after mild COVID-19. Each CDR3 protein gets one entry after TCRdb re-called the 5' RACE reads with MiXCR. The sample holds just over 400,000 distinct CDR3 sequences; less than 25% are singletons and the top ten take over 10%. The sequenced sample was PBMCs or a T cell subset sorted from them (not recorded which). The receptors were sampled from an adult woman who had mild COVID-19 (a few samples of this study predate the infection). Cell type and time point are not known. The CDR3 runs from the conserved cysteine through the conserved F or W. Fields, in order: CDR3 protein, CDR3 DNA, J gene, clone size, D gene, V gene. A D gene is named only where the DNA matches it firmly. Clone size, where shown, is once, few, many, or a class for clones that have expanded.

CDR3: CASSLQDSYEQYF
DNA: TGCGCCAGCAGCTTACAGGACTCCTACGAGCAGTACTTC
J: TRBJ2-7
size: NA
D: NA
V: TRBV5-1

CDR3: CASSPGTASNEQYF
DNA: TGTGCCAGCAGCCCGGGGACAGCCAGCAACGAGCAGTACTTC
J: TRBJ2-7
size: few
D: TRBD1
V: TRBV9

CDR3: CASSVASGANEQFF
DNA: TGTGCCAGCAGCGTGGCTAGCGGGGCCAATGAGCAGTTCTTC
J: TRBJ2-1
size: few
D: TRBD2
V: TRBV9

CDR3: CASSVDSRDYNSPLHF
DNA: TGTGCCAGCAGCGTTGACTCCAGGGACTACAATTCACCCCTCCACTTT
J: TRBJ1-6
size: NA
D: NA
V: TRBV9

CDR3: CASSQVLGYEQYF
DNA: TGCGCCAGCAGCCAAGTGCTAGGTTACGAGCAGTACTTC
J: TRBJ2-7
size: many
D: NA
V: TRBV4-3

CDR3: CASSSSWTGTNYGYTF
DNA: TGTGCCAGCAGTTCCTCGTGGACAGGGACTAACTATGGCTACACCTTC
J: TRBJ1-2
size: NA
D: TRBD1
V: TRBV6-5

CDR3: CASSQAARGTEAFF
DNA: TGCGCCAGCAGCCAAGCTGCCCGAGGGACTGAAGCTTTCTTT
J: TRBJ1-1
size: few
D: NA
V: TRBV4-3

CDR3: CASSHPVGTSGAYNEQFF
DNA: TGTGCCAGCAGCCACCCCGTAGGAACTAGCGGGGCGTACAATGAGCAGTTCTTC
J: TRBJ2-1
size: NA
D: TRBD2
V: TRBV3-1

CDR3: CASSLRSEKLFF
DNA: TGTGCCAGCAGCTTAAGATCAGAAAAACTGTTTTTT
J: TRBJ1-4
size: NA
D: NA
V: TRBV7-2

CDR3: CASSQVGGAASYEQYF
DNA: TGTGCCAGCAGCCAAGTGGGGGGCGCGGCCTCCTACGAGCAGTACTTC
J: TRBJ2-7
size: NA
D: NA
V: TRBV4-2

CDR3: CATSEPSSGRGDTQYF
DNA: TGTGCCACCAGTGAGCCCTCTAGCGGGAGAGGAGATACGCAGTATTTT
J: TRBJ2-3
size: NA
D: TRBD2
V: TRBV24-1

CDR3: CASSSQGKGGKLFF
DNA: TGTGCCAGCAGCTCACAGGGGAAGGGAGGAAAACTGTTTTTT
J: TRBJ1-4
size: NA
D: TRBD1
V: TRBV7-8

CDR3: CASSGGPGSNQPQHF
DNA: TGTGCCAGCAGTGGGGGGCCGGGGAGCAATCAGCCCCAGCATTTT
J: TRBJ1-5
size: NA
D: NA
V: TRBV6-5

CDR3: CASSRLAGAGELFF
DNA: TGTGCCAGCAGCAGGCTAGCGGGAGCAGGGGAGCTGTTTTTT
J: TRBJ2-2
size: few
D: TRBD2
V: TRBV6-4

CDR3: CASSLELGWEQFF
DNA: TGTGCCAGCAGCTTAGAACTCGGATGGGAGCAGTTCTTC
J: TRBJ2-1
size: NA
D: NA
V: TRBV7-2

CDR3: CASSYIRDEAFF
DNA: TGTGCCAGCAGCTATATCAGGGATGAAGCTTTCTTT
J: TRBJ1-1
size: NA
D: NA
V: TRBV7-9

CDR3: CASSTRGGGETQYF
DNA: TGTGCCAGCAGCACCCGAGGTGGGGGGGAGACCCAGTACTTC
J: TRBJ2-5
size: NA
D: NA
V: TRBV6-5

CDR3: CASGHPLDRPDYGYTF
DNA: TGTGCTAGTGGTCACCCCCTGGACAGGCCTGACTATGGCTACACCTTC
J: TRBJ1-2
size: NA
D: TRBD1
V: TRBV12-5

CDR3: CATGTSGSTEQFF
DNA: TGTGCCACCGGGACTAGCGGGAGTACTGAGCAGTTCTTC
J: TRBJ2-1
size: NA
D: TRBD2
V: TRBV24-1

CDR3: CSASSPPGTLAGELFF
DNA: TGCAGTGCAAGCTCCCCCCCGGGCACGCTAGCCGGGGAGCTGTTTTTT
J: TRBJ2-2
size: few
D: NA
V: TRBV20-1

CDR3: CASSQEPTGGWEQYF
DNA: TGCGCCAGCAGCCAAGAGCCGACAGGGGGCTGGGAGCAGTACTTC
J: TRBJ2-7
size: NA
D: TRBD1
V: TRBV4-3

CDR3: CATSDWVGGNYEQYF
DNA: TGTGCCACCAGTGATTGGGTAGGGGGCAACTACGAGCAGTACTTC
J: TRBJ2-7
size: NA
D: TRBD1
V: TRBV24-1

CDR3: CASSPLAGRTEYTQYF
DNA: TGTGCCAGCAGTCCGTTAGCGGGCCGCACGGAATATACGCAGTATTTT
J: TRBJ2-3
size: NA
D: TRBD2
V: TRBV27

CDR3: CASSRDSYTGELFF
DNA: TGTGCCAGCAGCCGGGACAGCTACACCGGGGAGCTGTTTTTT
J: TRBJ2-2
size: few
D: TRBD1
V: TRBV7-7

CDR3: CASSLSLSTGNYNEQFF
DNA: TGTGCCAGTAGTCTCTCCCTCTCCACAGGGAACTACAATGAGCAGTTCTTC
J: TRBJ2-1
size: NA
D: NA
V: TRBV19

CDR3: CASSPRLNSYEQYF
DNA: TGTGCCAGCTCACCAAGGCTCAATTCCTACGAGCAGTACTTC
J: TRBJ2-7
size: NA
D: NA
V: TRBV18

CDR3: CASSLDGGADTQYF
DNA: TGTGCCAGCAGTCTTGACGGGGGAGCAGATACGCAGTATTTT
J: TRBJ2-3
size: NA
D: NA
V: TRBV6-1

CDR3: CSARERLAVTYNEQFF
DNA: TGCAGTGCTAGAGAACGCCTAGCGGTGACCTACAATGAGCAGTTCTTC
J: TRBJ2-1
size: few
D: TRBD2
V: TRBV20-1

CDR3: CASSFFTDTQYF
DNA: TGTGCCAGCAGTTTTTTTACAGATACGCAGTATTTT
J: TRBJ2-3
size: many
D: NA
V: TRBV6-2/TRBV6-3

CDR3: CASSNSGWSYNEQFF
DNA: TGTGCCAGCAGCAATAGCGGGTGGTCCTACAATGAGCAGTTCTTC
J: TRBJ2-1
size: once
D: TRBD2
V: TRBV11-3

CDR3: CASGLYRGVTGELFF
DNA: TGTGCTAGTGGTTTGTACAGGGGCGTTACCGGGGAGCTGTTTTTT
J: TRBJ2-2
size: NA
D: TRBD1
V: TRBV12-5

CDR3: CASSSSHSGRANEQFF
DNA: TGTGCCAGCAGTTCTTCTCATAGCGGGAGGGCCAATGAGCAGTTCTTC
J: TRBJ2-1
size: few
D: TRBD2
V: TRBV7-2

CDR3: CAISEPPGQPNTEAFF
DNA: TGTGCCATCAGTGAGCCTCCGGGACAGCCGAACACTGAAGCTTTCTTT
J: TRBJ1-1
size: NA
D: TRBD1
V: TRBV10-3

CDR3: CASSQGEGEQYF
DNA: TGTGCCAGCAGTCAGGGAGAAGGGGAGCAGTACTTC
J: TRBJ2-7
size: NA
D: NA
V: TRBV5-4

CDR3: CATSDGHLSYTF
DNA: TGTGCCACCAGTGACGGACATTTGAGCTACACCTTC
J: TRBJ1-2
size: NA
D: NA
V: TRBV24-1

CDR3: CASSLALGEPGNEQFF
DNA: TGTGCCAGCAGCTTAGCGCTCGGGGAGCCTGGAAATGAGCAGTTCTTC
J: TRBJ2-1
size: few
D: NA
V: TRBV7-9

CDR3: CASSSTAWADTQYF
DNA: TGTGCCAGCAGCTCCACAGCCTGGGCAGATACGCAGTATTTT
J: TRBJ2-3
size: many
D: NA
V: TRBV7-8

CDR3: CASSLDGVLQETQYF
DNA: TGTGCCAGCAGCTTGGATGGGGTCCTCCAAGAGACCCAGTACTTC
J: TRBJ2-5
size: NA
D: NA
V: TRBV5-5